The 17 T cell receptor beta chains below were found in one sample sequenced in a study of T cell responses to AZD1222 COVID-19 vaccine. The assay was immunoSEQ multiplex PCR, and TCRdb's table has in-frame clones only and misses some. The table shows about 100,000 clones, with roughly nine tenths occurring only once. The starting material was peripheral blood, obtained 28 days after the second dose of the MenACWY control vaccine. These receptors all stem from an adult who received the MenACWY meningococcal vaccine as a control.

The chain is built from TRBV7-9 and TRBJ2-1; D ambiguous. V lost 6 bases and J 0 bases, leaving 12 bases between the germline ends. Looked up from germline, CDR1 is SEHNR and CDR2 is FQNEAQ (reference sequence). CDR3 length: 15 residues. CDR3 DNA: TGTGCCAGCAGTTTGAGAGTAAGCTCCTACAATGAGCAGTTCTTC. Translated: CASSLRVSSYNEQFF.

This clone was observed once. The CDR3 spells CASSQEWVASGGAEETQYF. The CDR3 nucleotides read TGCGCCAGCAGCCAAGAATGGGTGGCTAGCGGGGGGGCCGAGGAGACCCAGTACTTC. This chain joins TRBV4-3 and TRBJ2-5, with 12 bases lining up with TRBD2. CDR3 size: 19 residues. Trimming took 0 bases from V and 5 from J; bases not matched to a gene: 13. CDR1 is LGHNA, CDR2 YSLEER, per germline.

V gene TRBV2 combines with J gene TRBJ2-1; TRBD1 agrees at 7 bases. CDR1 is SNHLY, CDR2 FYNNEI, per germline. The CDR3 is made up of 15 amino acids. V lost 7 bases and J lost 1; bases outside the gene matches: 7. CDR3 DNA: TGTGCCAGCACCTCGGACAGGACGTCCTACAATGAGCAGTTCTTC. Its translation is CASTSDRTSYNEQFF.

This chain links TRBV6-2 or TRBV6-3 with TRBJ2-3; no clear D gene. The CDR3 has 13 amino acids. Germline CDR1 is MNHEY and CDR2 is SVGEGT. V lost 2 bases, J lost 5 bases, and 8 bases lay in between. The CDR3 here is CASSYLPRDTQYF. The CDR3, as DNA: TGTGCCAGCAGTTACCTTCCCCGAGATACGCAGTATTTT.

The V gene is TRBV18, the J gene TRBJ1-5, with D possibly TRBD1 on 5 matching bases. V dropped 4 bases and J dropped 2 bases, with 9 bases sitting between them. CDR3 length: 14 amino acids. In germline, CDR1 is KGHSH, CDR2 LQKENI. The chain's CDR3 is CASSRSGGNQPQHF. CDR3 DNA: TGTGCCAGCTCACGCTCGGGGGGCAATCAGCCCCAGCATTTT.

The chain joins TRBV2 to TRBJ2-2; TRBD2 aligns across 7 bases. CDR1 is SNHLY and CDR2 is FYNNEI in the germline V gene. The trim removed 8 bases at V and 5 bases at J, leaving 11 bases unmatched. The length of the CDR3 is 15 residues. CDR3 sequence (DNA): TGTGCCAGCCTCAAGCGCTCCGGGGGGACCGGGGAGCTGTTTTTT. Translation: CASLKRSGGTGELFF.

This clone was counted between two and nine times. The chain joins TRBV6-2 or TRBV6-3 to TRBJ2-1; D may correspond to TRBD1 or TRBD2 (5 bases each). The CDR3 is 17 amino acids. Germline CDR1 reads MNHEY; CDR2 reads SVGEGT. The V and J ends lost 2 bases and 3 bases respectively, with 17 bases between them. CDR3 loop: CASSYDGTSAIYNEQFF. The CDR3 DNA reads TGTGCCAGCAGTTACGACGGGACCTCGGCTATCTACAATGAGCAGTTCTTC.

This clone appeared once. The J gene is TRBJ2-3, the V gene TRBV9, with unresolved D. V lost 3 bases to trimming and J lost 7 bases, with 9 bases between them. CDR1 and CDR2 (germline): SGDLS, YYNGEE. The CDR3 is 12 amino acids. CDR3 nucleotide sequence: TGTGCCAGCAGCGAGGGCTTAAATACGCAGTATTTT. This sequence encodes CASSEGLNTQYF. Supplemented by reference TRBV9 and TRBJ2-3, the full variable domain reads DSGVTQTPKHLITATGQRVTLRCSPRSGDLSVYWYQQSLDQGLQFLIQYYNGEERAKGNILERFSAQQFPDLHSELNLSSLELGDSALYFCASSEGLNTQYFGPGTRLTVL.

The chain recombines TRBV6-5 with TRBJ1-1; perhaps TRBD1 as D (5 bases). The CDR3 runs 14 residues. Trimming took off 7 bases at V and 0 bases at J, with 12 bases between the two ends. Germline-derived CDR1 and CDR2 are MNHEY and SVGAGI. DNA for the CDR3: TGTGCCAGCATCCAGGGCGGAATGAACACTGAAGCTTTCTTT. Its translation: CASIQGGMNTEAFF.

V and J are TRBV12-5 and TRBJ2-7; D gene ambiguous. Germline lookup yields CDR1 LGHNT and CDR2 FRNRAP. Between the trimmed V and J ends, which lost 2 bases and 6 bases, there was a span of 23 bases. CDR3 length: 17 residues. The CDR3 protein is CASGLSLGGPRPSEQYF. CDR3 DNA sequence: TGTGCTAGTGGTTTGAGCCTGGGTGGGCCCCGACCTTCCGAGCAGTACTTC.

J is TRBJ1-2 and V is TRBV5-1; 8 bases fit TRBD1. CDR3 length equals 12 residues. Unmatched junction bases numbered 6, after V lost 7 bases and J lost 7 bases. The germline CDR1 and CDR2 sequences are SGHRS and YFSETQ. The CDR3 here is CASRTGTGGYTF. Here the CDR3 DNA reads TGCGCCAGCCGGACAGGGACGGGTGGCTACACCTTC.

V gene TRBV19 combines with J gene TRBJ1-4, with unresolved D. This CDR3 region has 13 residues. Trimming left V 3 bases short and J 8 bases short, with 10 bases between. Germline lookup yields CDR1 LNHDA and CDR2 SQIVND (reference sequence). The CDR3 DNA follows: TGTGCCAGTAGTATTAGCACAGACGAAAAACTGTTTTTT. It yields the protein CASSISTDEKLFF.

This rearrangement joins TRBV10-1 to TRBJ1-1; 8 bases agree with TRBD1. Germline CDR1 reads WNHNN; CDR2 reads SYGVQD (reference sequence). After removal of 0 bases from V and 0 bases from J, the junction contained 12 bases not matched to a gene. This CDR3 has 19 residues. The DNA for the CDR3 is TGCGCCAGCAGTGAGTCAAGGACAGGGAACTACAAAATGAACACTGAAGCTTTCTTT. This gives the protein CASSESRTGNYKMNTEAFF.

The chain employs TRBV7-9 and TRBJ2-1; 7 bases fit TRBD2. The CDR3 has 16 residues. The V segment lost 5 bases and the J segment 4 bases; nucleotides outside the gene matches: 11. The germline V gene encodes CDR1 SEHNR and CDR2 FQNEAQ (reference sequence). CDR3 bases: TGTGCCAGCAGCAAAGATATCGGGGGGATGTACAATGAGCAGTTCTTC. Amino acid sequence: CASSKDIGGMYNEQFF.

The chain carries TRBV19 and TRBJ1-2; D ambiguous. With 11 bases removed from V and 2 bases from J, the gap between germline ends came to 18 bases. The CDR3 covers 14 residues. Per germline, CDR1 LNHDA and CDR2 SQIVND (reference sequence). The CDR3 DNA is TGTGCCGCCGCCCGAGGGAACTCAAACTATGGCTACACCTTC. Encoded protein: CAAARGNSNYGYTF. The full variable domain, with the rest looked up from reference TRBV19 and TRBJ1-2, is DGGITQSPKYLFRKEGQNVTLSCEQNLNHDAMYWYRQDPGQGLRLIYYSQIVNDFQKGDIAEGYSVSREKKESFPLTVTSAQKNPTAFYLCAAARGNSNYGYTFGSGTRLTVV.

This clone turned up a few times. The chain links TRBV4-1 to TRBJ1-2; TRBD1 matches at 7 bases. The CDR3 extends over 16 amino acids. V dropped 1 base and J dropped 6; count of bases not matched to a gene: 11. Per germline, CDR1 MGHRA and CDR2 YSYEKL. The CDR3: CASSQGITGTANGYTF. In nucleotides, the CDR3 is TGCGCCAGCAGCCAAGGGATTACCGGGACAGCAAATGGCTACACCTTC.

This clone was detected only once. The CDR3: CASSGWNYEQYF. The DNA of the CDR3 is TGTGCCAGTAGTGGGTGGAACTACGAGCAGTACTTC. V gene TRBV19 combines with J gene TRBJ2-7; D remains unclear. The CDR3 loop spans 12 amino acids. Germline V CDR1 and CDR2: LNHDA, SQIVND (reference sequence). V was cut by 5 bases and J by 3 bases, with 8 bases left in between.